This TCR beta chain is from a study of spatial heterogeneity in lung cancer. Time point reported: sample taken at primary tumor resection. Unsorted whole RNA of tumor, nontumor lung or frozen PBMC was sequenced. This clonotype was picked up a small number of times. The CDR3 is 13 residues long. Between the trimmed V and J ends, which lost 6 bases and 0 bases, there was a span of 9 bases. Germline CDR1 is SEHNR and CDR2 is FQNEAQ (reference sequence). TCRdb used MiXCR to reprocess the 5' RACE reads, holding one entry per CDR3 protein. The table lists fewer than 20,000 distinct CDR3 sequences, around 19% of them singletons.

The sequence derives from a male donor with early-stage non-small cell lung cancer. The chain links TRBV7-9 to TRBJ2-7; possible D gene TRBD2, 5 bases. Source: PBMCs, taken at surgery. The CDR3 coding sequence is TGTGCCAGCAGTATAGGACTCTCCTACGAGCAGTACTTC. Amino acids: CASSIGLSYEQYF.